The clone carrying this TCR beta chain was seen more than once but under ten times. Its specificity is not known. V was pared by 1 base and J by 5 bases, with 14 bases between. Looked up from germline, CDR1 is SGHTA and CDR2 is FQGNSA. The CDR3 is 16 amino acids. The source of the sample is a study of CD8 T cells in ankylosing spondylitis. TCRdb fed the 5' RACE reads into MiXCR, producing one record per CDR3 protein. The data contain about 230,000 distinct CDR3 sequences, around 8% of them seen just once; the ten biggest clones take up roughly 4.9%. Points from the study as a whole: In the blood and synovial fluid of reactive arthritis, some motif variants had been previously reported.

This chain connects TRBV7-2 to TRBJ1-4; D gene ambiguous. The source of this sequence is a female donor with ankylosing spondylitis or in good health (not recorded which). The sequencing sample was made of blood, either unsorted or a sorted T cell fraction (not recorded which). The CDR3 DNA sequence: TGTGCCAGCAGCTTAGAGTGGTGGAGTGCAAATGAAAAACTGTTTTTT. Amino acid sequence: CASSLEWWSANEKLFF.